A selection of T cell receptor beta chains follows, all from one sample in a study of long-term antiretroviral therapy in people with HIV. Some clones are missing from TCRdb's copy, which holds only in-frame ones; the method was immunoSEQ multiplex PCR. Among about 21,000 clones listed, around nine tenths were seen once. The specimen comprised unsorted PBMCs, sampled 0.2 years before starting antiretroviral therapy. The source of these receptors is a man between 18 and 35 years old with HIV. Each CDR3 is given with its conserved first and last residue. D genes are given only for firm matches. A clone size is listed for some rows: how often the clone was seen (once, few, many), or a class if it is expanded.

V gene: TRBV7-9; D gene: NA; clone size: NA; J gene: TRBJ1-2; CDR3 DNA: TGTGCCAGCAGCTCGTGGTCGGGCTATGGCTACACCTTC; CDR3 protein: CASSSWSGYGYTF
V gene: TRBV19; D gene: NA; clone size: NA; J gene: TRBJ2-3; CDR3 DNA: TGTGCCAGTAGTATTACAAGGGGAGTCTCAGATACGCAGTATTTT; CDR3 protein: CASSITRGVSDTQYF
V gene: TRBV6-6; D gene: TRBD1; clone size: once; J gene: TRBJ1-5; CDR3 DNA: TGTGCCAGCAGTTACTGGGGACAGAATAGCAATCAGCCCCAGCATTTT; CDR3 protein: CASSYWGQNSNQPQHF
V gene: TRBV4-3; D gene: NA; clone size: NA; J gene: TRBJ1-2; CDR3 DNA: TGCGCCAGCAGCCAAGAGTCTGGCAGTCTGGGCTATGGCTACACCTTC; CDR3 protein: CASSQESGSLGYGYTF
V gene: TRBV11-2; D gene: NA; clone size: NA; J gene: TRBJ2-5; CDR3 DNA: TGTGCCAGCAGCTTAAGCGATGGGGCCCAGTACTTC; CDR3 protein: CASSLSDGAQYF
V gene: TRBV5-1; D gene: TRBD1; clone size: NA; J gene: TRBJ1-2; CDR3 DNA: TGCGCCAGCAGCTTAGTGACAGGGGACTATGGCTACACCTTC; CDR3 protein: CASSLVTGDYGYTF
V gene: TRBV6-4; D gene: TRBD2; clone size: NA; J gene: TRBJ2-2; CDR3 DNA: TGTGCCAGCAAGCCTAGCGGGAACACCGGGGAGCTGTTTTTT; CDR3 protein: CASKPSGNTGELFF
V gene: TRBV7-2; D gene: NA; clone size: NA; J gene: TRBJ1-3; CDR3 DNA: TGTGCCAGCAGCCAGGGACCGAGCTCTGGAAACACCATATATTTT; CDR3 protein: CASSQGPSSGNTIYF
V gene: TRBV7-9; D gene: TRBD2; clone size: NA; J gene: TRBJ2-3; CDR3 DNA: TGTGCCAGCAGCTTAGCTCTCCGGGGGGGGAGTGGGTCAGATACGCAGTATTTT; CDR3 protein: CASSLALRGGSGSDTQYF
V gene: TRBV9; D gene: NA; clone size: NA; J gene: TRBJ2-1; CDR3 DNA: TGTGCCAGCAGTGATGAAGCTGGGCTAGCCTACAATGAGCAGTTCTTC; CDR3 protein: CASSDEAGLAYNEQFF
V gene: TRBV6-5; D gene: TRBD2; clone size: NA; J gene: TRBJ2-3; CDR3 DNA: TGTGCCAGCAGTCTGGCGGGAGTCGGAGATACGCAGTATTTT; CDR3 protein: CASSLAGVGDTQYF
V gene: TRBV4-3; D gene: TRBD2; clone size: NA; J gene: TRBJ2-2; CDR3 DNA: TGCGCCAGCAGCCTAAAGAGCGGGAGTAGAACCGGGGAGCTGTTTTTT; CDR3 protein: CASSLKSGSRTGELFF
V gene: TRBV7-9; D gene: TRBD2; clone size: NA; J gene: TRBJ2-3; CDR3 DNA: TGTGCCAGCAGCTCCACTAGCGGGGGGACAGATACGCAGTATTTT; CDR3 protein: CASSSTSGGTDTQYF
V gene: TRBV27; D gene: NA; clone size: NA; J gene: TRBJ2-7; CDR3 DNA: TGTGCCAGCGGGACATACTACGAGCAGTACTTC; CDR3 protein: CASGTYYEQYF
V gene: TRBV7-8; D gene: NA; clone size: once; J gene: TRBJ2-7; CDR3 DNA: TGTGCCAGCAGCTTAATTAGCTACGAGCAGTACTTC; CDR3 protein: CASSLISYEQYF
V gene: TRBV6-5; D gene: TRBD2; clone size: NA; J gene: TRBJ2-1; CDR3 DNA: TGTGCCAGCGGAACTAGCGGGGGTGAGCAGTTCTTC; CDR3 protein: CASGTSGGEQFF
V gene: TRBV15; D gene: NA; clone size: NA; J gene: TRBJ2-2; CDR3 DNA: TGTGCCACCAGCAGAGGGGTAAACGGGGAGCTGTTTTTT; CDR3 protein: CATSRGVNGELFF
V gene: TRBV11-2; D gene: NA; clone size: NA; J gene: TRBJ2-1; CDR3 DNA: TGTGCCAGCAGCTTGTCGGTGTTGAATGAGCAGTTCTTC; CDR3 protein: CASSLSVLNEQFF
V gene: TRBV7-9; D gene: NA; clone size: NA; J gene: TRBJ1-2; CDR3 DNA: TGTGCCAGCAGCTCGCCGGCCGGGGCGGATGGCTACACCTTC; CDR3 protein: CASSSPAGADGYTF
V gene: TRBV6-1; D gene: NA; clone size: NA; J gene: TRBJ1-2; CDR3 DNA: TGTGCCAGCAGTGAAGCCGCCACTGGTGGCTACACCTTC; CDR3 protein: CASSEAATGGYTF
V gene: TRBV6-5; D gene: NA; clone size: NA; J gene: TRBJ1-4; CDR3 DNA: TGTGCCAGCCGAAGAGGTGAAAAACTGTTTTTT; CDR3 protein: CASRRGEKLFF
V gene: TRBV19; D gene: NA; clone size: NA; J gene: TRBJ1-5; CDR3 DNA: TGTGCCAGTTCCGCGGACACGTTCAATCAGCCCCAGCATTTT; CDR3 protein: CASSADTFNQPQHF
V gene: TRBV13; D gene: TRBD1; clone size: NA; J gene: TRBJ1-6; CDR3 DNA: TGTGCCAGCAGCCGCCTCGGAGGACAGGGAGCCAATTCACCCCTCCACTTT; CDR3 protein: CASSRLGGQGANSPLHF
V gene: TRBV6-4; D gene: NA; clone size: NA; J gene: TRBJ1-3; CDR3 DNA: TGTGCCAGCCAAGAGTCGGACTCTGGAAACACCATATATTTT; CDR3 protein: CASQESDSGNTIYF
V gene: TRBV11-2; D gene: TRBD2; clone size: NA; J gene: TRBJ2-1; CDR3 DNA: TGTGCCAGCAGCTTTGCTAGCGGGGAGGAGCAGTTCTTC; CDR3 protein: CASSFASGEEQFF
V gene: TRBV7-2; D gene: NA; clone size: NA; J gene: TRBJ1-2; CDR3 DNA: TGTGCCAGCAGCTTAGAGGGGGTAAAGATAGCCAGTGGCTACACCTTC; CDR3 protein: CASSLEGVKIASGYTF
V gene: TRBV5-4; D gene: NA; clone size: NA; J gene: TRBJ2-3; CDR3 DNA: TGTGCCAGCAGCTCGGCGGATTTCGGTCGAGATACGCAGTATTTT; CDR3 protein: CASSSADFGRDTQYF
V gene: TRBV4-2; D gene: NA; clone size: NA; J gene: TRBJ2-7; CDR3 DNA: TGTGCCAGCAGCCAAGGAGCGGAGATGTCCTACGAGCAGTACTTC; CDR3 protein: CASSQGAEMSYEQYF
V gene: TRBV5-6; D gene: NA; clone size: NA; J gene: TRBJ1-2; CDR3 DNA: TGTGCCAGCAGCCGACGACAGAGAGCTAACTATGGCTACACCTTC; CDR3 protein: CASSRRQRANYGYTF
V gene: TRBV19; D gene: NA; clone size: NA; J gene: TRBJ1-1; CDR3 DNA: TGTGCCAGTAGTATCCTCCTATTTATGAACACTGAAGCTTTCTTT; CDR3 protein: CASSILLFMNTEAFF